What follows describes a single T cell receptor beta chain. Its antigen remains unidentified. This entry comes from a study of OX40 agonist ivuxolimab in advanced cancers. General study points: Mean expanded clone counts were higher in CD8+ than CD4+ T cells.

The CDR3 length is 13 residues. The germline gives CDR1 MNHNS, CDR2 SASEGT. V gave up 1 base and J gave up 2 bases, with 6 bases separating them. Profiling relied on immunoSEQ multiplex PCR, and the TCRdb table lists in-frame clones only, not all of them. The repertoire consists of approximately 27,000 clones, with about 88% occurring once and the leading ten covering about 15%. The sequenced sample was CD4+ or CD8+ T cells sorted from blood, obtained in a trial of the OX40 agonist ivuxolimab. This TCR came from an adult with an advanced solid tumor such as melanoma, head and neck, liver or kidney cancer. The rearrangement uses TRBV6-1 and TRBJ2-7; maybe TRBD1 (5 bases). CDR3 nucleotide sequence: TGTGCCAGCAGTGAAGTCAGGGCCTACGAGCAGTACTTC. This sequence encodes CASSEVRAYEQYF.